The rows below give T cell receptor beta chains drawn from one sample of a study of T cell responses to AZD1222 COVID-19 vaccine. Assay: immunoSEQ multiplex PCR; the TCRdb copy retains only in-frame clones and omits some. The sample yields 120,000 to 150,000 clones, 75% to 95% seen once. The sample here was peripheral blood, taken on day 0 of AZD1222 vaccination. The receptors come from an adult in good health. The CDR3 runs from the conserved cysteine through the conserved F or W. The D gene is left open where the match is weak. Only part of the rows carry a size: once, few, many, or a class if the clone is expanded.

TRBJ2-2 | - | TRBV27 | - | TGTGCCAGCAGTTCACCCTTCCAGTCCCTCGGGACCGGGGAGCTGTTTTTT | CASSSPFQSLGTGELFF
TRBJ2-1 | once | TRBV19 | TRBD2 | TGTGCCAGTAGTATGTCCACGTCTAGCGGGTTCTACAATGAGCAGTTCTTC | CASSMSTSSGFYNEQFF
TRBJ2-5 | - | TRBV29-1 | - | TGCAGCGTCAGGGACGGCCAAGAGACCCAGTACTTC | CSVRDGQETQYF
TRBJ2-7 | - | TRBV11-3 | - | TGTGCCAGCAGCTTATACGGACAGTACGAGCAGTACTTC | CASSLYGQYEQYF
TRBJ2-1 | - | TRBV6-2/TRBV6-3 | TRBD2 | TGTGCCAGCAGTTACTCGAACGGGGGGGCGCGCAATGAGCAGTTCTTC | CASSYSNGGARNEQFF
TRBJ1-5 | - | TRBV10-3 | - | TGTGCCATCAGTGAGGGACGGCAACATAGCAATCAGCCCCAGCATTTT | CAISEGRQHSNQPQHF
TRBJ2-2 | - | TRBV13 | TRBD2 | TGTGCCAGCAGCTTAAGGACTAGCGGGGCTAACACCGGGGAGCTGTTTTTT | CASSLRTSGANTGELFF
TRBJ1-6 | - | TRBV19 | TRBD1 | TGTGCCAGTAGTGCGACGGGCGGGACAGCGACTTCACCCCTCCACTTT | CASSATGGTATSPLHF
TRBJ2-1 | - | TRBV18 | - | TGTGCCAGCTCACCACCGAACACCTACAATGAGCAGTTCTTC | CASSPPNTYNEQFF
TRBJ2-7 | once | TRBV2 | TRBD1 | TGTGCCAGCAGAGTGACCCGGACAGGGTTCAACGAGCAGTACTTC | CASRVTRTGFNEQYF
TRBJ2-7 | once | TRBV9 | - | TGTGCCAGCAGCGTAGCAGGGGAATCCTACGAGCAGTACTTC | CASSVAGESYEQYF
TRBJ1-4 | - | TRBV5-1 | TRBD1 | TGCGCCAGCAGCTTGAACACAGGGGGCGTCCTTGTAGGTGAAAAACTGTTTTTT | CASSLNTGGVLVGEKLFF
TRBJ2-7 | - | TRBV28 | TRBD2 | TGTGCCAGCCGGGAGGTGGCTAGCCCCGAGCAGTACTTC | CASREVASPEQYF
TRBJ2-6 | once | TRBV12-5 | - | TGTGCTAGTGGTTTGGGACAGCTCACTGATGGGGCCAACGTCCTGACTTTC | CASGLGQLTDGANVLTF
TRBJ2-2 | - | TRBV24-1 | TRBD1 | TGTGCCACCAAAGGGACAGGGGGCAACACCGGGGAGCTGTTTTTT | CATKGTGGNTGELFF
TRBJ1-6 | - | TRBV7-9 | - | TGTGCCAGCAGCTTAGCGACGGCACCCCTCCACTTT | CASSLATAPLHF
TRBJ1-6 | - | TRBV6-4 | - | TGTGCCAGCGGAGAACAACAGGGTTCACCCCTCCACTTT | CASGEQQGSPLHF
TRBJ2-7 | - | TRBV6-5 | - | TGTGCCAGCATCGGCTCCCCCTACGAGCAGTACTTC | CASIGSPYEQYF
TRBJ1-2 | - | TRBV4-3 | TRBD1 | TGCGCCAGCAGCCAGTCCGGGACAGGGATGGTTAACTATGGCTACACCTTC | CASSQSGTGMVNYGYTF
TRBJ1-2 | once | TRBV7-2 | - | TGTGCCAGCAGCTTAACCCCAACAGGGAATGGCTACACCTTC | CASSLTPTGNGYTF
TRBJ1-2 | - | TRBV19 | - | TGTGCCAGTAGTATAGGGCGCGGGTCGGCTAACTATGGCTACACCTTC | CASSIGRGSANYGYTF
TRBJ1-5 | - | TRBV5-4 | TRBD1 | TGTGCCAGCAGCGAGAAAGCCGGGACAGGAAATCAGCCCCAGCATTTT | CASSEKAGTGNQPQHF
TRBJ1-1 | - | TRBV19 | - | TGTGCCAGTAGTATAAGCGGAACAGGCTTGTTGAGCACTGAAGCTTTCTTT | CASSISGTGLLSTEAFF